These T cell receptor beta chains were read from a single sample in a study of PD-1 blockade in classical Hodgkin lymphoma. Data came from immunoSEQ multiplex PCR; TCRdb stores just in-frame clones and leaves some out. The sample includes just over 60,000 clones, roughly 88% of them seen just once. This specimen was peripheral blood mononuclear cells (PBMCs), taken at baseline. Every receptor here comes from a human donor with classical Hodgkin lymphoma. Each CDR3 is given with its conserved first and last residue. The order of the fields is V gene, clone size, J gene, CDR3 length, D gene, CDR3 DNA, CDR3 protein. A D gene is named only where the DNA matches it firmly. Size is omitted from some rows. Given values are once, few, many or a class for expanded clones.

v_gene: TRBV5-1; abundance: NA; j_gene: TRBJ2-6; len: 16; d_gene: NA; CDR3nt: TGCGCCAGCGGTGAGGCCTTAGGCTCTGGGGCCAACGTCCTGACTTTC; CDR3aa: CASGEALGSGANVLTF
v_gene: TRBV30; abundance: NA; j_gene: TRBJ2-1; len: 15; d_gene: NA; CDR3nt: TGTGCCTGGAGTGTGTCTAGCGATTTCTACAATGAGCAGTTCTTC; CDR3aa: CAWSVSSDFYNEQFF
v_gene: TRBV5-6; abundance: NA; j_gene: TRBJ2-4; len: 15; d_gene: NA; CDR3nt: TGTGCCAGCAGCTTCCCCAGAGGGACCAAAAACATTCAGTACTTC; CDR3aa: CASSFPRGTKNIQYF
v_gene: TRBV7-2; abundance: NA; j_gene: TRBJ1-5; len: 15; d_gene: NA; CDR3nt: TGTGCCAGCACTGAGACAGGAAATAGCAATCAGCCCCAGCATTTT; CDR3aa: CASTETGNSNQPQHF
v_gene: TRBV15; abundance: few; j_gene: TRBJ1-6; len: 15; d_gene: TRBD1; CDR3nt: TGTGCCACCAGCAGGATACACACAGGGGGCGTCCGTTTACACTTT; CDR3aa: CATSRIHTGGVRLHF
v_gene: TRBV29-1; abundance: NA; j_gene: TRBJ2-3; len: 14; d_gene: NA; CDR3nt: TGCAGCGTTGGAGGGCTGCAGTACACAGATACGCAGTATTTT; CDR3aa: CSVGGLQYTDTQYF
v_gene: TRBV7-9; abundance: NA; j_gene: TRBJ2-5; len: 14; d_gene: NA; CDR3nt: TGTGCCAGCTCCCTGCTTGCCCCCCAAGAGACCCAGTACTTC; CDR3aa: CASSLLAPQETQYF
v_gene: TRBV7-9; abundance: NA; j_gene: TRBJ2-7; len: 15; d_gene: TRBD1; CDR3nt: TGTGCCAGCAGCTTATTAGGGACAGGGGCCTACGAGCAGTACTTC; CDR3aa: CASSLLGTGAYEQYF
v_gene: TRBV5-1; abundance: once; j_gene: TRBJ2-3; len: 14; d_gene: NA; CDR3nt: TGCGCCAGCAGCTTGGAGGGGGGAAGGGGCACGCAGTATTTT; CDR3aa: CASSLEGGRGTQYF
v_gene: TRBV29-1; abundance: NA; j_gene: TRBJ1-5; len: 13; d_gene: TRBD1; CDR3nt: TGCAGCGTTTCGCAGGGGGGCGGGCAGCCCCAGCATTTT; CDR3aa: CSVSQGGGQPQHF
v_gene: TRBV25-1; abundance: NA; j_gene: TRBJ2-7; len: 13; d_gene: NA; CDR3nt: TGTGCCAGCAGTGGTCCAGGAAGCGGCGAGCAGTACTTC; CDR3aa: CASSGPGSGEQYF
v_gene: TRBV14; abundance: NA; j_gene: TRBJ2-1; len: 16; d_gene: TRBD2; CDR3nt: TGTGCCAGCAGCCCACCCCAGGCGGGGGGGCCCACTGAGCAGTTCTTC; CDR3aa: CASSPPQAGGPTEQFF
v_gene: TRBV11-2; abundance: NA; j_gene: TRBJ2-1; len: 15; d_gene: NA; CDR3nt: TGTGCCAGCAGCTTACTACACGGCACCTACAATGAGCAGTTCTTC; CDR3aa: CASSLLHGTYNEQFF
v_gene: TRBV7-2; abundance: NA; j_gene: TRBJ2-5; len: 16; d_gene: TRBD2; CDR3nt: TGTGCCAGCAGCTTAAGTCTAGCGGGGGGTTCCATGACCCAGTACTTC; CDR3aa: CASSLSLAGGSMTQYF
v_gene: TRBV30; abundance: NA; j_gene: TRBJ1-2; len: 13; d_gene: NA; CDR3nt: TGTGCCTGGAGTTCACAGAACAACTATGGCTACACCTTC; CDR3aa: CAWSSQNNYGYTF
v_gene: TRBV6-5; abundance: NA; j_gene: TRBJ2-7; len: 14; d_gene: NA; CDR3nt: TGTGCCAGCAGAAAATGGGACAACTCCTACGAGCAGTACTTC; CDR3aa: CASRKWDNSYEQYF
v_gene: TRBV29-1; abundance: NA; j_gene: TRBJ2-1; len: 15; d_gene: TRBD2; CDR3nt: TGCAGCGTTGACATTACTAGCGGGGGGCTGGATGAGCAGTTCTTC; CDR3aa: CSVDITSGGLDEQFF
v_gene: TRBV25-1; abundance: NA; j_gene: TRBJ2-5; len: 13; d_gene: NA; CDR3nt: TGTGCCAGCAGTGAACTGTACCAAGAGACCCAGTACTTC; CDR3aa: CASSELYQETQYF
v_gene: TRBV6-5; abundance: once; j_gene: TRBJ2-2; len: 13; d_gene: NA; CDR3nt: TGTGCCAGCAGTTTTGAGTTAACCGGGGAGCTGTTTTTT; CDR3aa: CASSFELTGELFF
v_gene: TRBV2; abundance: NA; j_gene: TRBJ1-1; len: 17; d_gene: TRBD1; CDR3nt: TGTGCCAGCATCAAAATGGGACAGGGGGCGCTTATCACTGAAGCTTTCTTT; CDR3aa: CASIKMGQGALITEAFF
v_gene: TRBV5-1; abundance: NA; j_gene: TRBJ2-2; len: 15; d_gene: TRBD2; CDR3nt: TGCGCCAGCACTCCGTCCGGCGGGGGTAACGGGGAGCTGTTTTTT; CDR3aa: CASTPSGGGNGELFF
v_gene: TRBV5-4; abundance: NA; j_gene: TRBJ1-4; len: 15; d_gene: TRBD1; CDR3nt: TGTGCCAGCAGCCACAACAGGGGACCGAGTGAAAAACTGTTTTTT; CDR3aa: CASSHNRGPSEKLFF
v_gene: TRBV18; abundance: NA; j_gene: TRBJ2-5; len: 15; d_gene: TRBD1; CDR3nt: TGTGCCAGCCAAGATACCGGGACAGGGGGCGAGACCCAGTACTTC; CDR3aa: CASQDTGTGGETQYF
v_gene: TRBV4-3; abundance: NA; j_gene: TRBJ2-1; len: 18; d_gene: TRBD2; CDR3nt: TGCGCCAGCAGCCAAGGCGTTCGGGGGGGGGCCTTTCTGAATGAGCAGTTCTTC; CDR3aa: CASSQGVRGGAFLNEQFF
v_gene: TRBV9; abundance: NA; j_gene: TRBJ2-2; len: 16; d_gene: TRBD2; CDR3nt: TGTGCCAGCAGCGTAGGATCCGCGGGGGTAACCGGGGAGCTGTTTTTT; CDR3aa: CASSVGSAGVTGELFF
v_gene: TRBV2; abundance: NA; j_gene: TRBJ2-7; len: 12; d_gene: NA; CDR3nt: TGTGCCAGCAGTGCCACACCCTACGAGCAGTACTTC; CDR3aa: CASSATPYEQYF
v_gene: TRBV13; abundance: few; j_gene: TRBJ1-6; len: 13; d_gene: TRBD1; CDR3nt: TGTGCCAGCAGCGTGAGACAGGGGTCACCCCTCCACTTT; CDR3aa: CASSVRQGSPLHF
v_gene: TRBV28; abundance: NA; j_gene: TRBJ2-2; len: 14; d_gene: NA; CDR3nt: TGTGCCAGCAGTCCTGCGGTTTACACCGGGGAGCTGTTTTTT; CDR3aa: CASSPAVYTGELFF
v_gene: TRBV5-4; abundance: NA; j_gene: TRBJ2-5; len: 14; d_gene: NA; CDR3nt: TGTGCCAGCAGCTTGGTAGGGGGTAGGGAGACCCAGTACTTC; CDR3aa: CASSLVGGRETQYF
v_gene: TRBV5-4; abundance: NA; j_gene: TRBJ2-7; len: 15; d_gene: NA; CDR3nt: TGTGCCAGCAGCTTGGTCCTCACCCAGGAATACGAGCAGTACTTC; CDR3aa: CASSLVLTQEYEQYF
v_gene: TRBV15; abundance: NA; j_gene: TRBJ2-1; len: 18; d_gene: TRBD2; CDR3nt: TGTGCCACCAGCAGAGACTACACCTCTGCCGGGGGGACGGCTGAGCAGTTCTTC; CDR3aa: CATSRDYTSAGGTAEQFF
v_gene: TRBV15; abundance: NA; j_gene: TRBJ1-4; len: 15; d_gene: TRBD1; CDR3nt: TGTGCCACCAGTGGGTCGGGACAGGCTAATGAAAAACTGTTTTTT; CDR3aa: CATSGSGQANEKLFF
v_gene: TRBV21-1; abundance: NA; j_gene: TRBJ1-1; len: 16; d_gene: NA; CDR3nt: TGTGCCAGCAGCAAAGGCAGAGCACTCCTTCAGACTGAAGCTTTCTTT; CDR3aa: CASSKGRALLQTEAFF
v_gene: TRBV5-4; abundance: few; j_gene: TRBJ1-6; len: 13; d_gene: NA; CDR3nt: TGTGCCAGCCGACGGGGACGGGGCTCACCCCTCCACTTT; CDR3aa: CASRRGRGSPLHF
v_gene: TRBV16; abundance: NA; j_gene: TRBJ1-6; len: 15; d_gene: TRBD1; CDR3nt: TGTGCCAGCAGCCAAGCTGGGACAGCAAATTCACCCCTCCACTTT; CDR3aa: CASSQAGTANSPLHF
v_gene: TRBV5-4; abundance: NA; j_gene: TRBJ1-2; len: 16; d_gene: TRBD1; CDR3nt: TGTGCCAGCAGACCTCAGACAGGGGAGAGAAACTATGGCTACACCTTC; CDR3aa: CASRPQTGERNYGYTF
v_gene: TRBV10-1; abundance: NA; j_gene: TRBJ2-5; len: 16; d_gene: TRBD2; CDR3nt: TGCGCCAGCAGTGAAAATAGCGGGGGGCCTTTTGAGACCCAGTACTTC; CDR3aa: CASSENSGGPFETQYF
v_gene: TRBV30; abundance: NA; j_gene: TRBJ1-2; len: 14; d_gene: TRBD1; CDR3nt: TGTGCCTGGAGTCCGGGACAGGTTAACTATGGCTACACCTTC; CDR3aa: CAWSPGQVNYGYTF
v_gene: TRBV2; abundance: NA; j_gene: TRBJ2-7; len: 12; d_gene: NA; CDR3nt: TGTGCCAGCACGAAGGACAGCTACGAGCAGTACTTC; CDR3aa: CASTKDSYEQYF
v_gene: TRBV28; abundance: medium-sized; j_gene: TRBJ2-1; len: 12; d_gene: NA; CDR3nt: TGTGCCAGCAGTTTGGGGTACAATGAGCAGTTCTTC; CDR3aa: CASSLGYNEQFF
v_gene: TRBV7-9; abundance: NA; j_gene: TRBJ2-2; len: 12; d_gene: NA; CDR3nt: TGTGCCAGCCTTGAGGGCCCCGGGGAGCTGTTTTTT; CDR3aa: CASLEGPGELFF
v_gene: TRBV19; abundance: NA; j_gene: TRBJ2-5; len: 13; d_gene: NA; CDR3nt: TGTGCCAGTAGTAGCCTAAGTTGGGAGACCCAGTACTTC; CDR3aa: CASSSLSWETQYF
v_gene: TRBV21-1; abundance: NA; j_gene: TRBJ2-7; len: 16; d_gene: NA; CDR3nt: TGTGCCAGCAGCAAACGAACCCGCAGGAGCTCCTACGAGCAGTACTTC; CDR3aa: CASSKRTRRSSYEQYF
v_gene: TRBV30; abundance: NA; j_gene: TRBJ2-1; len: 17; d_gene: TRBD2; CDR3nt: TGTGCCTGGAGTCGCCTCTCCGGGACTAGCGGGGTAGGTGAGCAGTTCTTC; CDR3aa: CAWSRLSGTSGVGEQFF
v_gene: TRBV6-1; abundance: NA; j_gene: TRBJ2-7; len: 14; d_gene: TRBD1; CDR3nt: TGTGCCAGCGACCGCCCGGGACAGGGGTCCGAGCAGTACTTC; CDR3aa: CASDRPGQGSEQYF
v_gene: TRBV9; abundance: NA; j_gene: TRBJ2-3; len: 17; d_gene: TRBD2; CDR3nt: TGTGCCAGCAGCCCCGGAGTTAGCGGGGGGGCCAGAGATACGCAGTATTTT; CDR3aa: CASSPGVSGGARDTQYF
v_gene: TRBV5-4; abundance: NA; j_gene: TRBJ2-5; len: 13; d_gene: NA; CDR3nt: TGTGCCAGCAGCTTGGGGGGGTTAGAGACCCAGTACTTC; CDR3aa: CASSLGGLETQYF
v_gene: TRBV7-2; abundance: NA; j_gene: TRBJ2-5; len: 13; d_gene: NA; CDR3nt: TGTGCCAGCAGCTTAGTACGCCAAGAGACCCAGTACTTC; CDR3aa: CASSLVRQETQYF
v_gene: TRBV2; abundance: NA; j_gene: TRBJ1-4; len: 15; d_gene: NA; CDR3nt: TGTGCCAGCAGTACCCCGACAGCAACTAATGAAAAACTGTTTTTT; CDR3aa: CASSTPTATNEKLFF
v_gene: TRBV9; abundance: NA; j_gene: TRBJ1-1; len: 13; d_gene: NA; CDR3nt: TGTGCCAGCAGCGTATCTGGCGGCACTGAAGCTTTCTTT; CDR3aa: CASSVSGGTEAFF
v_gene: TRBV28; abundance: NA; j_gene: TRBJ1-4; len: 15; d_gene: TRBD1; CDR3nt: TGTGCCAGCAGACCTAACAGGGGGCGGAATGAAAAACTGTTTTTT; CDR3aa: CASRPNRGRNEKLFF
v_gene: TRBV27; abundance: NA; j_gene: TRBJ2-1; len: 16; d_gene: NA; CDR3nt: TGTGCCAGCAGTATACAGGCCTACACCTCCTACAATGAGCAGTTCTTC; CDR3aa: CASSIQAYTSYNEQFF
v_gene: TRBV5-1; abundance: NA; j_gene: TRBJ2-2; len: 14; d_gene: NA; CDR3nt: TGCGCCAGCAGCTTGGGCCACAGCACCGGGGAGCTGTTTTTT; CDR3aa: CASSLGHSTGELFF
v_gene: TRBV19; abundance: NA; j_gene: TRBJ1-2; len: 14; d_gene: NA; CDR3nt: TGTGCCAGTAGACAGTCCGAATTGGGCTATGGCTACACCTTC; CDR3aa: CASRQSELGYGYTF
v_gene: TRBV7-3; abundance: NA; j_gene: TRBJ1-1; len: 13; d_gene: NA; CDR3nt: TGTGCCAGCAGCTTAAGAGAGGGGGGAGAAGCTTTCTTT; CDR3aa: CASSLREGGEAFF
v_gene: TRBV7-9; abundance: NA; j_gene: TRBJ1-1; len: 15; d_gene: TRBD1; CDR3nt: TGTGCCAGCAGCGTAAACAGGGGGGGTGGCACTGAAGCTTTCTTT; CDR3aa: CASSVNRGGGTEAFF
v_gene: TRBV10-3; abundance: NA; j_gene: TRBJ1-5; len: 16; d_gene: NA; CDR3nt: TGTGCCATCAGTGACCAGGGACTGAACTTCAATCAGCCCCAGCATTTT; CDR3aa: CAISDQGLNFNQPQHF